This T cell receptor beta chain came from a study of PD-L1 blockade in urothelial cancer. Study summary: About 85% of the roughly 29 patients were men who had bladder-origin urothelial cancer.

Assay: immunoSEQ multiplex PCR; the TCRdb copy retains only in-frame clones and omits some. Of some 54,000 clones in the sample, 75% to 90% were seen once. This clone is a singleton in its sample. The sequence derives from a middle-aged man with urothelial cancer. This material consisted of PBMCs, taken around atezolizumab (anti-PD-L1) treatment.

The CDR3 here is CASSVQLAGGGSEGEQFF. The DNA of the CDR3 is TGTGCCAGCAGCGTACAACTAGCGGGAGGTGGAAGTGAGGGTGAGCAGTTCTTC. The rearrangement links TRBV9 to TRBJ2-1, with TRBD2 matching 12 bases. Germline values: CDR1 SGDLS, CDR2 YYNGEE. The CDR3 contains 18 residues. V trimming: 1 base; J trimming: 9 bases; junction bases outside the gene matches: 14.